Listed below are T cell receptor beta chains from one sample, sequenced in a study of T cell repertoires in cytomegalovirus infection. TCRdb processed the reads anew with MiXCR; each CDR3 protein has one entry. Here the sample spans approximately 270,000 distinct CDR3 sequences, 22% being singletons. For these TCRs, the target antigens are not known. This sample comprised cultured PBMCs, obtained from culture after CMV antigen stimulation. These receptors came from a human donor in good health (CMV status not recorded). Some clones in this sample may be carry-over from other donors' samples. Both conserved end residues are part of each CDR3. A D gene is named only where the DNA matches it firmly. Not every row has a clone size; where given, it reads once, few, many or a size class.

v_call	j_call	clone_size	d_call	cdr3_nt	cdr3_aa
TRBV20-1	TRBJ1-6	few	-	TGCAGTGCTAGAGTTATCGACACCTCCTATAATTCACCCCTCCACTTT	CSARVIDTSYNSPLHF
TRBV18	TRBJ2-5	-	TRBD2	TGTGCCAGCTCACCAAAAAGGACTAGCGGGTCCCAAGAGACCCAGTACTTC	CASSPKRTSGSQETQYF
TRBV4-1	TRBJ1-4	few	-	TGCGCCAGCAGCCAAGAACAGGGCGGGGTGTGGGATGAAAAACTGTTTTTT	CASSQEQGGVWDEKLFF
TRBV12-3/TRBV12-4	TRBJ1-1	-	TRBD1	TGTGCCAGCAGTCCTATGACAGGGACTGAAGCTTTCTTT	CASSPMTGTEAFF
TRBV7-2	TRBJ1-1	many	-	TGTGCCAGCAGCCTTCTCTCCCGCGGGACCACTGAAGCTTTCTTT	CASSLLSRGTTEAFF
TRBV19	TRBJ1-4	few	TRBD1	TGTGCCTCTACCGGGACAGGGGTAGCAAAACTGTTTTTT	CASTGTGVAKLFF
TRBV11-2	TRBJ2-2	-	-	TGTGCCAGCAGTTCCGGCGGGACACTGAACACCGGGGAGCTGTTTTTT	CASSSGGTLNTGELFF
TRBV6-2/TRBV6-3	TRBJ2-1	-	TRBD2	TGTGCCAGCACCCAACTAGCGGGAGGCTATGAGCAGTTCTTC	CASTQLAGGYEQFF
TRBV7-2	TRBJ2-1	many	-	TGTGCCAGCAGCCCCCTCCGGGGAGCGGCTGAGCAGTTCTTC	CASSPLRGAAEQFF
TRBV4-1	TRBJ1-5	few	-	TGCGCCAGCACCGAAGTGGAACTAAGCAATCAGCCCCAGCATTTT	CASTEVELSNQPQHF
TRBV4-2	TRBJ2-6	-	TRBD2	TGTGCCAGCAGCCAAGAGGGGGTGGGTAGCGGGAGTCCTGGGGCCAACGTCCTGACTTTC	CASSQEGVGSGSPGANVLTF
TRBV5-6	TRBJ1-2	-	TRBD1	TGTGCCAGCAGCTTGGGACCGGGACAGGGAAGAGGCTACACCTTC	CASSLGPGQGRGYTF
TRBV9	TRBJ2-7	many	TRBD2	TGTGCCAGCAGCCGGACACCACTAGCGGGAGCCGACGAGCAGTACTTC	CASSRTPLAGADEQYF
TRBV5-4	TRBJ2-5	many	TRBD2	TGTGCCAGCAGCTTAAGCGGGAGGGGGGAGACCCAGTACTTC	CASSLSGRGETQYF
TRBV5-1	TRBJ2-1	-	TRBD2	TGCGCCATCCCCCCGCGGGAGCTTTGGCAGTTCTTC	CAIPPRELWQFF
TRBV3-1	TRBJ2-3	-	-	TGTGCCAGCAGCGGGACCGAGAGAAATACGCAGTATTTT	CASSGTERNTQYF
TRBV2	TRBJ2-5	few	TRBD1	TGTGCCAGCACTATGACAGGGACCTTACAAGAGACCCAGTACTTC	CASTMTGTLQETQYF
TRBV5-1	TRBJ2-5	few	-	TGCGCCAGCGGCTACAGGGAGCTGACTCAAGAGACCCAGTACTTC	CASGYRELTQETQYF
TRBV15	TRBJ2-1	many	TRBD2	TGTGCCACCAGCAGAGGTAGCGGGAGGGCGAATGAGCAGTTCTTC	CATSRGSGRANEQFF
TRBV20-1	TRBJ2-5	-	TRBD1	TGCAGTGCTAGAGATCTACCGAGGGACAGCAGGACCCAGTACTTC	CSARDLPRDSRTQYF
TRBV7-2	TRBJ2-7	many	-	TGTGCCAGCAGCTTAGCGGGGCTAGCTTCCGAGCAGTACTTC	CASSLAGLASEQYF
TRBV7-9	TRBJ1-5	-	-	TGTGCCAGCAGCTTAGCGGGATCCTCGGAGCATGCCCAGCATTTT	CASSLAGSSEHAQHF
TRBV20-1	TRBJ1-5	-	-	TGCAGTGCCGTTAGAGGCTTGGGGAGCAATCAGCCCCAGCATTTT	CSAVRGLGSNQPQHF
TRBV19	TRBJ1-1	many	-	TGTGCCAGTAGCAAATTGGACAGCATGAACACTGAAGCTTTCTTT	CASSKLDSMNTEAFF
TRBV12-3/TRBV12-4	TRBJ2-5	few	-	TGTGCCAGCAGCGGAATTTGGGACCGAGACGGCCAAGAGACCCAGTACTTC	CASSGIWDRDGQETQYF
TRBV7-2	TRBJ1-2	many	TRBD1	TGTGCCAGCAGCACAAGGACAGGGGGTCTCAGCTATGGCTACACCTTC	CASSTRTGGLSYGYTF
TRBV25-1	TRBJ2-1	many	TRBD1	TGTGCCAGCAGTGTATCGGGACAGGGTCTATTTAATGAGCAGTTCTTC	CASSVSGQGLFNEQFF
TRBV12-3/TRBV12-4	TRBJ1-1	-	-	TGTGCCAGCAGTTTCCAGGTCACTGAAGCTTTCTTT	CASSFQVTEAFF
TRBV20-1	TRBJ2-7	-	TRBD2	TGCAGTGCCCAGTCTAGCGGTATAATCTCCTACGAGCAGTACTTC	CSAQSSGIISYEQYF
TRBV12-3/TRBV12-4	TRBJ2-7	few	-	TGTGCCAGCAGCCCACAGTCTAGCTCCTACGAGCAGTACTTC	CASSPQSSSYEQYF
TRBV6-2/TRBV6-3	TRBJ1-5	many	-	TGTGCCAGCCGCGACGGGGGGCAGGGGAGGGGGCAGCCCCAGCATTTT	CASRDGGQGRGQPQHF
TRBV29-1	TRBJ2-1	-	-	TGCAGCGTTGTTCGGTTTGAGGTCGGTGAGCAGTTCTTC	CSVVRFEVGEQFF
TRBV20-1	TRBJ2-3	-	TRBD1	TGCAGTGCCGCGACAGGGGTAGATACGCAGTATTTT	CSAATGVDTQYF
TRBV19	TRBJ1-1	few	-	TGTGCCAGTAGTAGTATCTGGCTCTGTAATTTGGGCATGAACACTGAAGCTTTCTTT	CASSSIWLCNLGMNTEAFF
TRBV7-2	TRBJ2-1	-	TRBD2	TGTGCCAGCAGCTTAAAAGCGGGAGTATACAATGAGCAGTTCTTC	CASSLKAGVYNEQFF
TRBV7-2	TRBJ1-2	many	-	TGTGCCAGCAGCGCAACAGGGTGGCAGGCTAACTATGGCTACACCTTC	CASSATGWQANYGYTF
TRBV7-2	TRBJ1-5	-	-	TGTGCCAGCAGCGCATATAGCAATCAGCCCCAGCATTTT	CASSAYSNQPQHF
TRBV7-9	TRBJ1-5	-	-	TGTGCCAGCAGCCCTATTGGGGGGGATTATAGCAATCAGCCCCAGCATTTT	CASSPIGGDYSNQPQHF
TRBV19	TRBJ2-4	few	TRBD2	TGTGCCAGTAGTACGGCCGGACTAGCGGGTGATAGAAACATTCAGTACTTC	CASSTAGLAGDRNIQYF
TRBV7-8	TRBJ1-5	few	TRBD1	TGTGCCAGCAGCCAGGGACAGATCAATCAGCCCCAGCATTTT	CASSQGQINQPQHF
TRBV7-2	TRBJ2-4	many	TRBD1	TGTGCCAGCAGCCCCACCCGACAGGGGGCGAGGAACATTCAGTACTTC	CASSPTRQGARNIQYF